Listed here are 15 T cell receptor beta chains from one sample, sequenced in a study of tumor and adjacent non-tumor tissue in lung cancer. The template was RNA from unsorted bulk tissue. TCRbeta libraries were built with three rounds of nested PCR, modified from ARM-PCR. TCRdb re-derived calls from the multiplex PCR reads in MiXCR, one entry per CDR3 protein. Among some 120,000 distinct CDR3 sequences, roughly 64% were seen once, and the ten largest hold around 13%. Sequenced input: lung tumor tissue. All receptors come from a man aged 25-45 years with non-small cell lung cancer.

In regard to this clonotype: A clone one base away is much larger, so this may be a read error. The chain has TRBV12-3 or TRBV12-4 and TRBJ1-5; D ambiguous. The CDR3 sequence is 16 residues long. The CDR3 protein is CASSLPLTDSNQLQHF. The CDR3 DNA is TGTGCCAGCAGTTTGCCTCTCACAGATAGCAATCAGCTCCAGCATTTT.

This clonotype was found many times. The V gene is TRBV20-1, the J gene TRBJ2-3; D unclear. This CDR3 has 13 residues. Germline V gene lookup returns CDR1 DFQATT and CDR2 SNEGSKA (reference sequence). The V gene lost 6 bases and the J gene lost 7 bases, with 17 bases spanning the gap. CDR3 DNA sequence: TGCAGTGCGCCCGCCCCTTGGATGCATACGCAGTATTTT. It is translated as CSAPAPWMHTQYF.

This clonotype was seen only once. The germline gene is not matched at one end of the junction; a read error may be the cause. The chain uses TRBV23-1 and TRBJ1-2; D gene uncertain. TRBV23-1 is annotated as an ORF whose role is uncertain. CDR3 size: 16 residues. The CDR3 is CANSRPFVRPNYGYTF. Written as DNA, the CDR3 is TGCGCCAACAGTCGCCCGTTCGTGAGGCCTAACTATGGCTACACCTTC.

A remark on this clonotype: The junction differs from germline at one of its ends, possibly a read error. The rearrangement links TRBV11-2 to TRBJ2-3, with 11 positions matching TRBD2. The germline V gene has CDR1 SGHAT and CDR2 FQNNGV. CDR3 length: 16 amino acids. The CDR3 DNA follows: TGTGTCAGCAGCTCGAGTCTAGCGGGAGGAACAGATACGCAGTATTTT. Encoded protein: CVSSSSLAGGTDTQYF. The variable domain in full, with the rest retrieved from reference TRBV11-2 and TRBJ2-3, is EAGVAQSPRYKIIEKRQSVAFWCNPISGHATLYWYQQILGQGPKLLIQFQNNGVVDDSQLPKDRFSAERLKGVDSTLKIQPAKLEDSAVYLCVSSSSLAGGTDTQYFGPGTRLTVL.

In the case of this clonotype: Its ends do not fully match the called genes, so a read error is possible. The V gene is TRBV11-1, the J gene TRBJ2-1; D is possibly TRBD1 (5 bases). CDR3 length equals 13 residues. Germline V gives CDR1 SGHAT, CDR2 FQDESV (reference sequence). CDR3 loop: CANSYGANNEQFF. CDR3 in DNA: TGTGCCAACAGCTATGGGGCTAACAATGAGCAGTTCTTC. The full variable domain, in which reference TRBV11-1 and TRBJ2-1 provide the parts outside the CDR3, is EAEVAQSPRYKITEKSQAVAFWCDPISGHATLYWYRQILGQGPELLVQFQDESVVDDSQLPKDRFSAERLKGVDSTLKIQPAELGDSAMYLCANSYGANNEQFFGPGTRLTVL.

In regard to this clonotype: Its ends do not fully match the called genes, so a read error is possible. The J gene is TRBJ2-7, the V gene TRBV20-1, with 8 bases identical to TRBD1. CDR1 and CDR2 from the germline V gene are DFQATT and SNEGSKA (reference sequence). The CDR3 has 14 amino acids. CDR3 coding DNA: TGCAGTGCTAACCGGACAGGGAGGTCCTACGAGCAGTGCTTC. Amino acid sequence: CSANRTGRSYEQCF.

This clonotype appeared many times. The rearrangement links TRBV4-1 to TRBJ2-1; the D call may be TRBD1 or TRBD2 (5 bases each). Per the germline V gene, CDR1 is MGHRA and CDR2 is YSYEKL. Trimming cost V 4 bases and J 4 bases, with 8 bases left between them. The CDR3 sequence is 13 residues long. The CDR3 DNA sequence: TGCGCCAGCAGCCCCGGGGCGTACAATGAGCAGTTCTTC. It encodes CASSPGAYNEQFF.

The chain combines TRBV20-1 with TRBJ1-1; D unclear. The CDR3 covers 12 residues. Germline V gene sequence: CDR1 DFQATT, CDR2 SNEGSKA (reference sequence). V was cut by 6 bases and J by 4 bases, with 12 bases left in between. The CDR3 region is CSAPARSTEAFF. Written as DNA, the CDR3 is TGCAGTGCCCCGGCAAGGAGCACTGAAGCTTTCTTT.

Worth noting for this clonotype: At one boundary the junction diverges from the germline segment, which might be a read error. The chain combines TRBV20-1 with TRBJ2-3; 7 bases are a match to TRBD1. CDR3 length: 15 residues. The germline V gene encodes CDR1 DFQATT and CDR2 SNEGSKA (reference sequence). The CDR3 DNA is TGCAGTGCTAGAGCCGTGACAGGGCGCACAGATGCGCAGTATTTT. Protein sequence: CSARAVTGRTDAQYF.

Worth noting for this clonotype: Without the conserved terminal phenylalanine or tryptophan, this CDR3 likely stems from a read error. It is unclear where the CDR3 begins or ends on the DNA, so no DNA is shown, and the CDR3 is as TCRdb lists it. The rearrangement uses TRBV11-2 and TRBJ2-7; TRBD1 is taken as the D call from the table, unchecked against the DNA. Germline V CDR1 and CDR2: SGHAT, FQNNGV. The CDR3 length equals 13 residues, ends included. Here the CDR3 reads CASSPAGAYVQYI.

With regard to this clonotype: This clone may be a read error of a much larger clone one base away. The genes are TRBV4-1 and TRBJ1-2; D uncertain. The germline gives CDR1 MGHRA, CDR2 YSYEKL. The CDR3 has 13 residues. The CDR3 DNA reads TGCGCCAGGAGCCAAGGAGGGAACTATGGCTACACCTTC. Amino acids: CARSQGGNYGYTF.

This clonotype was seen at least ten times. The V call is TRBV6-2 or TRBV6-3, the J call TRBJ2-6; no reliable D call. This CDR3 is built from 15 residues. Per the germline V gene, CDR1 is MNHEY and CDR2 is SVGEGT. Trimming removed 4 bases at V and 0 bases at J, with 7 bases between. CDR3 in DNA: TGTGCCAGCAGTTCGAGGAGCTCTGGGGCCAACGTCCTGACTTTC. Translation: CASSSRSSGANVLTF.

This clonotype was counted ten times or more. The chain links TRBV12-3 or TRBV12-4 to TRBJ2-3; TRBD2 agrees at 11 bases. The CDR3 runs to 14 residues. V lost 6 bases, J lost 3 bases, and 2 bases stayed unmatched. This chain's CDR3 is CASRGTSGTDTQYF. The CDR3 coding sequence is TGTGCCAGCAGGGGGACTAGCGGAACAGATACGCAGTATTTT.

Notes on this clonotype: Since a much larger clone is just one base distant, this may be a read error. The chain couples TRBV6-5 to TRBJ2-3; possibly TRBD2 for D (6 bases). The V gene's germline CDR1 is MNHEY and CDR2 SVGAGI. The CDR3 covers 14 residues. CDR3 residues: CASSYRGWRDKQYF. The CDR3 DNA reads as TGTGCCAGCAGTTACAGGGGTTGGAGGGATAAGCAGTATTTT.

With respect to this clonotype: At one end the junction does not follow the germline gene, possibly because of a read error. The V call is TRBV29-1, the J call TRBJ2-3; the D gene is possibly TRBD2 (6 bases). CDR1 is SQVTM and CDR2 is ANQGSEA in the germline V gene. The CDR3 has 14 amino acids. DNA for the CDR3: TGCAGCGTTGACCCTAGCGCGGACACAGATATGCAGTATTTT. Amino acid sequence: CSVDPSADTDMQYF.